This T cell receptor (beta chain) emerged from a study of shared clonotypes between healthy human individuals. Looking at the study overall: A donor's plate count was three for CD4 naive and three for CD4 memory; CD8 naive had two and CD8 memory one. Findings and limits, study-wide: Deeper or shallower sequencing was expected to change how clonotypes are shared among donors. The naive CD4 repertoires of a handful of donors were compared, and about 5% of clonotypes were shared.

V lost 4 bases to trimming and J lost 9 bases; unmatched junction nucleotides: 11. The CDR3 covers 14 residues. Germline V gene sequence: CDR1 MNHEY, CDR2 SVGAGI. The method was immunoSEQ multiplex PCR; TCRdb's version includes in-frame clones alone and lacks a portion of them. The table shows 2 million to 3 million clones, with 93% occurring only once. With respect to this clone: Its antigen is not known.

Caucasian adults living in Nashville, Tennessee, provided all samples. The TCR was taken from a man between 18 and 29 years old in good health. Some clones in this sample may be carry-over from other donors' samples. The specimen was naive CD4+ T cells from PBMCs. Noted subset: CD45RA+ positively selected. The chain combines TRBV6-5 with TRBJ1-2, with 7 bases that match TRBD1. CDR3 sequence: CASSFDRVYRSYTF. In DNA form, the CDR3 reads TGTGCCAGCAGTTTCGACAGGGTCTACAGAAGCTACACCTTC.